Presented here are 17 T cell receptor beta chains from one specimen sequenced in a study of patients and donors after allogeneic stem cell transplantation. MiXCR, applied by TCRdb to the RT-PCR reads, yields one record per CDR3 protein. Among approximately 200,000 distinct CDR3 sequences listed, around 40% were seen once. Sequenced input: blood, either unsorted or a sorted T cell fraction (not recorded which). These receptor sequences come from a human donor who was either an allogeneic HSCT recipient or a stem cell or donor lymphocyte infusion donor (not recorded which). It is not recorded whose cells these are; they may come from a transplant donor.

This chain uses TRBV12-3 or TRBV12-4 with TRBJ1-1, with D perhaps TRBD1 (5 bases). This CDR3 region has 14 residues. Trimming pared 1 base from V and 4 bases from J, leaving 10 bases between. This CDR3 reads CASSLEGLGTEAFF. CDR3 nucleotides: TGTGCCAGCAGTTTAGAGGGGCTTGGCACTGAAGCTTTCTTT.

The genes are TRBV7-9 and TRBJ1-2; unclear D gene. Per germline, CDR1 SEHNR and CDR2 FQNEAQ (reference sequence). This CDR3 is built from 12 residues. Trimming took 1 base from V and 6 from J, leaving 6 bases between them. DNA of the CDR3: TGTGCCAGCAGCTTAGAATTGGATGGCTACACCTTC. Translated, it gives CASSLELDGYTF.

This clonotype was counted only a few times. The rearrangement joins TRBV6-2 or TRBV6-3 to TRBJ2-2; 9 bases agree with TRBD1. This CDR3 is 15 amino acids long. The trim removed 6 bases at V and 6 bases at J, leaving 8 bases unmatched. Germline CDR1 is MNHEY and CDR2 is SVGEGT. CDR3 coding DNA: TGTGCCAGCAGCTCGGGACAGGGTGTGTCCGGGGAGCTGTTTTTT. Translated, it gives CASSSGQGVSGELFF.

This clonotype was detected ten times or more. This chain joins TRBV12-3 or TRBV12-4 and TRBJ1-5, with 7 bases that match TRBD1. J was trimmed by 2 bases and V by 5 bases; bases with no gene match: 3. The CDR3 consists of 14 residues. DNA for the CDR3: TGTGCCAGCAGTCGACAGGGTGGCAATCAGCCCCAGCATTTT. Translating gives CASSRQGGNQPQHF.

The rearrangement links TRBV5-1 to TRBJ1-2; no clear D gene. The germline gives CDR1 SGHRS, CDR2 YFSETQ. The CDR3 totals 15 residues. The ends were cut back, 0 bases at V and 3 bases at J, with 12 bases in the middle. CDR3 sequence reads: CASSLGTLIHYGYTF. The CDR3, as DNA: TGCGCCAGCAGCTTGGGTACACTCATTCACTATGGCTACACCTTC.

The V gene is TRBV15, the J gene TRBJ1-4, with D unresolved. V lost 5 bases and J 3 bases, leaving 10 bases between the germline ends. The CDR3 has 14 amino acids. Germline V lookup: CDR1 LNHNV, CDR2 YYDKDF (reference sequence). CDR3 residues: CATSAYGSNEKLFF. DNA for the CDR3: TGTGCCACCAGCGCGTATGGCTCTAATGAAAAACTGTTTTTT.

This clonotype was recorded a few times. In nucleotides, the CDR3 is TGCAGCGTGAGGACAGGGGAAAGCGATGAGCAGTTCTTC. Protein product: CSVRTGESDEQFF. This chain connects TRBV29-1 to TRBJ2-1; 9 bases fit TRBD1. There are 13 residues in the CDR3. The germline V gene encodes CDR1 SQVTM and CDR2 ANQGSEA. V trimming: 6 bases; J trimming: 8 bases; junction bases outside the gene matches: 8.

The V and J genes are TRBV27 and TRBJ2-1, with TRBD2 matching over 14 bases. Unmatched junction bases numbered 9, after V lost 0 bases and J lost 8 bases. The germline V gene has CDR1 MNHEY and CDR2 SMNVEV (reference sequence). This CDR3 comprises 18 residues. CDR3 amino acids: CASSLSLRLAGGPDEQFF. CDR3 sequence (DNA): TGTGCCAGCAGTTTATCCCTTAGACTAGCGGGGGGGCCGGATGAGCAGTTCTTC.

This clonotype appeared a few times. The chain couples TRBV10-3 to TRBJ1-2, with D perhaps TRBD1 (6 bases). V was trimmed by 5 bases and J by 4 bases, leaving 14 bases between them. CDR1 is ENHRY and CDR2 is SYGVKD in the germline V gene. The CDR3 runs 14 residues. The CDR3 region has the DNA TGTGCCATCAGTTCGGACAGATTTTTCTATGGCTACACCTTC. It specifies CAISSDRFFYGYTF.

The V call is TRBV28, the J call TRBJ1-2; D is undetermined. Germline V gene lookup returns CDR1 MDHEN and CDR2 SYDVKM. The CDR3 has 14 amino acids. The V end lost 2 bases, the J end lost 2 bases, and 9 bases lay between the germline ends. CDR3 coding DNA: TGTGCCAGCAGTTTAGTCAGGTTAAACTATGGCTACACCTTC. Its protein is CASSLVRLNYGYTF.

This CDR3 reads CASSSDRGTGNQPQHF. The CDR3 bases are TGTGCCAGCAGTTCTGACAGGGGGACGGGCAATCAGCCCCAGCATTTT. The genes are TRBV12-3 or TRBV12-4 and TRBJ1-5; TRBD1 matches at 9 bases. Trimming took 4 bases from V and 2 from J; bases not matched to a gene: 6. The CDR3 is 16 amino acids.

The V gene is TRBV12-3 or TRBV12-4, the J gene TRBJ1-6; the match to TRBD1 covers 9 bases. The length of the CDR3 is 13 residues. The junction had 2 bases not matched to a gene; V was cut back by 7 bases and J by 7 bases. CDR3 protein: CASTDRGNSPLHF. The CDR3 DNA reads TGTGCCAGCACCGACAGGGGGAATTCACCCCTCCACTTT.

The chain has TRBV7-9 and TRBJ1-1; D is uncertain. Trimming removed 8 bases from V and 0 bases from J, with 10 bases in between. CDR3 length: 13 residues. Germline V CDR1 and CDR2: SEHNR, FQNEAQ (reference sequence). The CDR3 here is CASAGDMNTEAFF. Written as DNA, the CDR3 is TGTGCCAGCGCCGGCGATATGAACACTGAAGCTTTCTTT.

This chain uses TRBV2 with TRBJ1-1; D gene ambiguous. The CDR3 totals 14 residues. V lost 8 bases and J 1 base, leaving 14 bases between the germline ends. The germline V gene has CDR1 SNHLY and CDR2 FYNNEI. CDR3 sequence reads: CASGTYSQNTEAFF. The CDR3 nucleotides are TGTGCCAGCGGTACCTACAGCCAGAACACTGAAGCTTTCTTT.

A few counts support this clonotype. The chain combines TRBV29-1 with TRBJ2-7; D is possibly TRBD2 (5 bases). The CDR3 spans 12 residues. V was trimmed by 6 bases and J by 3 bases, leaving 12 bases between them. Germline V lookup: CDR1 SQVTM, CDR2 ANQGSEA. The CDR3 reads CSVSDGNYEQYF. The CDR3 bases are TGCAGCGTCAGTGACGGGAACTACGAGCAGTACTTC.

This rearrangement joins TRBV5-1 to TRBJ2-1; D tentatively reads TRBD1 or TRBD2 (5 bases each). Trimming took 4 bases from V and 4 from J, leaving 15 bases between them. The CDR3 contains 15 residues. Per germline, CDR1 SGHRS and CDR2 YFSETQ. The chain's CDR3 is CASSRLGAAYNEQFF. CDR3 nucleotides: TGCGCCAGCAGCCGCCTCGGGGCCGCATACAATGAGCAGTTCTTC.

The rearrangement uses TRBV12-3 or TRBV12-4 and TRBJ1-1; no reliable D call. Trimming left V 8 bases short and J 0 bases short, with 10 bases between. CDR3 size: 13 residues. The CDR3 coding sequence is TGTGCCAGCCGAGATGGCCTGAACACTGAAGCTTTCTTT. This codes for CASRDGLNTEAFF.